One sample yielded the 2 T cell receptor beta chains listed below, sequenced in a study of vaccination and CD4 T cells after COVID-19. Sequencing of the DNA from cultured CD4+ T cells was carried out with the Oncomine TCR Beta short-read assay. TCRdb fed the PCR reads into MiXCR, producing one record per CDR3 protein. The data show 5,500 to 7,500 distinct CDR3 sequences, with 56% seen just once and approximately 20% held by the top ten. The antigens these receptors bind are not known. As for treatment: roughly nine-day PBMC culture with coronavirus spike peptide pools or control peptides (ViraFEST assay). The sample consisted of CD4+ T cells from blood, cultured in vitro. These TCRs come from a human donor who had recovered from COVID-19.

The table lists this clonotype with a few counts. CDR3 coding DNA: TGCAGTGCAAATCATCGGGCTTTAGCCAAAAACATTCAGTACTTC. This encodes CSANHRALAKNIQYF. V gene TRBV20-1 combines with J gene TRBJ2-4; no firm D call. The CDR3 is made up of 15 amino acids. Germline lookup yields CDR1 DFQATT and CDR2 SNEGSKA (reference sequence). V lost 6 bases, J lost 0 bases, and 15 bases lay in between.

Written as DNA, the CDR3 is TGTGCCAACAGGGGTGATCGGGACACTGAAGCTTTCTTT. Translation: CANRGDRDTEAFF. The chain has TRBV6-1 and TRBJ1-1, with 7 bases fitting TRBD1. The CDR3 has 13 amino acids. Unmatched junction bases numbered 8, after V lost 10 bases and J lost 3 bases. Germline CDR1 MNHNS, CDR2 SASEGT.